The entry that follows covers one T cell receptor beta chain sequence. Its target is unknown. A sample-barcoded 5' primer and a J-beta primer mix were used in a second PCR of about 6 to 12 cycles. Every cDNA molecule carried a tag from a template-switch adaptor bearing 12 random nucleotides. TCRdb reprocessed the 5' RACE reads with MiXCR, giving one entry per CDR3 protein. The repertoire holds 500,000 to 600,000 distinct CDR3 sequences, with 27% as singletons. Trimming took 2 bases from V and 1 from J, leaving 10 bases between them. This CDR3 spans 15 amino acids. Germline assignment: CDR1 LGHNA and CDR2 YSLEER. This specimen comes from a study of blood T cells in healthy people across ages. Notes on the study in general: Getting older went along with TCR beta diversity per million T cells dropping roughly linearly. A strong correlation was found between TCR beta diversity and the percentage of naive T cells.

The rearrangement links TRBV4-3 to TRBJ2-3, with D maybe TRBD1 (5 bases). The clonotype was recovered from a woman in her seventies in good health. Sequenced input: blood. The CDR3 DNA is TGCGCCAGCAGCCAACAGGGTCCGGGCACAGATACGCAGTATTTT. Its protein product is CASSQQGPGTDTQYF.